These 27 T cell receptor beta chains came from one sample sequenced in a study of CD8 T cells in Susac syndrome. RNA amounts of about 0.45 to 1 ug underwent reverse transcription with random hexamers. From the immunoSEQ multiplex PCR reads, TCRdb called clonotypes with MiXCR, one entry per CDR3 protein. Of 100,000 to 150,000 distinct CDR3 sequences in the sample, around 94% were seen once. Sequencing was performed on CD8+ T cells from PBMCs. The receptors were gathered from a human donor with Susac syndrome.

The chain is built from TRBV7-3 and TRBJ2-7, with a weak D call TRBD1 (6 bases). CDR1 SGHTA and CDR2 FQGTGA come from the germline V gene. CDR3 length equals 15 residues. V lost 2 bases and J 3 bases, leaving 14 bases between the germline ends. The CDR3 region has the DNA TGTGCCAGCAGCTTATATCGAGGGGGAGACTACGAGCAGTACTTC. Translated: CASSLYRGGDYEQYF.

The chain joins TRBV20-1 to TRBJ1-4; D might be TRBD1 (6 bases). CDR1 DFQATT and CDR2 SNEGSKA come from the germline V gene (reference sequence). This CDR3 comprises 15 residues. V lost 0 bases and J 8 bases, leaving 16 bases between the germline ends. The chain's CDR3 is CSARDRGTSPEKLFF. In nucleotides, the CDR3 is TGCAGTGCTAGAGATCGGGGGACAAGCCCCGAAAAACTGTTTTTT.

The chain links TRBV4-1 to TRBJ2-7; 10 nucleotides align to TRBD2. Germline CDR1 MGHRA, CDR2 YSYEKL. The V and J ends lost 1 base and 4 bases, in that order; junction bases with no gene match: 4. The CDR3 has 15 residues. The CDR3 loop is CASSQALAGAYEQYF. In nucleotides, the CDR3 is TGCGCCAGCAGCCAAGCTCTAGCGGGGGCGTACGAGCAGTACTTC.

This chain connects TRBV25-1 to TRBJ2-5, with unresolved D. This CDR3 has 16 amino acids. V lost 4 bases, J lost 5 bases, and 20 bases lay in between. The V gene's germline CDR1 is MGHDK and CDR2 SYGVNS. The CDR3 DNA follows: TGTGCCAGCAGTGCCTTGACCGGGCTTTCGTTGGAGACCCAGTACTTC. Translated, it gives CASSALTGLSLETQYF.

The chain carries TRBV20-1 and TRBJ2-3, with 10 bases aligning to TRBD2. CDR3 length equals 15 residues. V lost 4 bases to trimming and J lost 2 bases; unmatched junction nucleotides: 6. Germline V CDR1 and CDR2: DFQATT, SNEGSKA (reference sequence). Written as DNA, the CDR3 is TGCAGTGCTAATCCCGGGACTAGCGACACAGATACGCAGTATTTT. It codes for CSANPGTSDTDTQYF.

The chain joins TRBV5-4 to TRBJ2-7; 7 bases map to TRBD2. This CDR3 is built from 12 residues. The V gene end was trimmed by 4 bases and the J gene end by 5 bases; junction bases not matched to a gene: 3. Germline V gene sequence: CDR1 SGHNT, CDR2 YYREEE (reference sequence). CDR3 bases: TGTGCCAGCAGCCAGGGACTAAACGAGCAGTACTTC. As protein: CASSQGLNEQYF.

The rearrangement links TRBV6-6 to TRBJ2-5; 7 bases match TRBD1. The trim removed 5 bases at V and 5 bases at J, leaving 5 bases unmatched. The germline CDR1 and CDR2 sequences are MNHNY and SVGAGI (reference sequence). CDR3 length: 13 residues. The CDR3 loop is CASSPGGWETQYF. CDR3 in DNA: TGTGCCAGCAGTCCAGGGGGATGGGAGACCCAGTACTTC.

This clonotype was seen once. The chain combines TRBV7-9 with TRBJ1-1; TRBD1 matches 9 bases. V was clipped by 6 bases and J by 7 bases; unmatched bases: 9. Per the germline V gene, CDR1 is SEHNR and CDR2 is FQNEAQ (reference sequence). This CDR3 spans 14 amino acids. CDR3 loop: CASSTGQGLDEAFF. The CDR3 bases are TGTGCCAGCAGTACAGGACAGGGGTTGGATGAAGCTTTCTTT. Together with reference TRBV7-9 and TRBJ1-1, the CDR3 gives the full variable domain: DTGVSQNPRHKITKRGQNVTFRCDPISEHNRLYWYRQTLGQGPEFLTYFQNEAQLEKSRLLSDRFSAERPKGSFSTLEIQRTEQGDSAMYLCASSTGQGLDEAFFGQGTRLTVV.

The chain has TRBV29-1 and TRBJ2-1, with 11 bases identical to TRBD1. This CDR3 has 14 residues. CDR1 and CDR2 (germline): SQVTM, ANQGSEA. Trimming took 4 bases from V and 3 from J; bases not matched to a gene: 2. DNA of the CDR3: TGCAGCGTTGGGGGACAGGGGGACTACAATGAGCAGTTCTTC. Amino acids: CSVGGQGDYNEQFF.

The gene calls are TRBV7-6 and TRBJ2-1; D call uncertain. The V end lost 0 bases, the J end lost 5 bases, and 5 bases lay between the germline ends. This CDR3 region has 13 residues. Germline loops: CDR1 SGHVS, CDR2 FNYEAQ. This CDR3 is CASSLAPHNEQFF. CDR3 coding DNA: TGTGCCAGCAGCTTAGCGCCCCACAATGAGCAGTTCTTC. The variable domain in full, completed from reference TRBV7-6 and TRBJ2-1, reads GAGVSQSPRYKVTKRGQDVALRCDPISGHVSLYWYRQALGQGPEFLTYFNYEAQQDKSGLPNDRFSAERPEGSISTLTIQRTEQRDSAMYRCASSLAPHNEQFFGPGTRLTVL.

The V call is TRBV7-3, the J call TRBJ2-1; 13 bases fit TRBD2. CDR3 length: 13 amino acids. After removal of 4 bases from V and 12 bases from J, the junction contained 3 bases not matched to a gene. The germline V gene has CDR1 SGHTA and CDR2 FQGTGA. The CDR3 region is CASSSTSGRSQFF. CDR3 DNA sequence: TGTGCCAGCAGCTCGACTAGCGGGAGGTCGCAGTTCTTC.

The rearrangement links TRBV6-5 to TRBJ2-7, with TRBD1 matching over 7 bases. The germline CDR1 and CDR2 sequences are MNHEY and SVGAGI. With V trimmed by 0 bases and J by 5 bases, 4 bases remained unmatched. The CDR3 runs 14 residues. The CDR3 spells CASSYSGGADEQYF. The DNA for the CDR3 is TGTGCCAGCAGTTACTCAGGGGGCGCGGACGAGCAGTACTTC.

This sequence joins TRBV27 and TRBJ2-7; possibly TRBD2 for D (6 bases). Germline V lookup: CDR1 MNHEY, CDR2 SMNVEV (reference sequence). V was cut by 0 bases and J by 2 bases, with 14 bases left in between. The CDR3 loop spans 16 amino acids. This CDR3 is CASSLSGRSLAYEQYF. CDR3 in DNA: TGTGCCAGCAGTTTATCGGGGAGGTCTTTGGCCTACGAGCAGTACTTC.

V is TRBV29-1 and J is TRBJ1-4, with 10 bases fitting TRBD1. The junction had 10 bases not matched to a gene; V was cut back by 5 bases and J by 7 bases. CDR1 SQVTM and CDR2 ANQGSEA come from the germline V gene. This CDR3 has 15 amino acids. The CDR3 region is CSVSFRDRGTEKLFF. CDR3 nucleotide sequence: TGCAGCGTTTCTTTCCGGGACAGGGGAACTGAAAAACTGTTTTTT.

The chain has TRBV13 and TRBJ1-5; TRBD1 agrees at 10 bases. The CDR3 consists of 16 residues. J gave up 5 bases and V 4 bases, and 8 bases lay outside the gene matches. The germline V gene has CDR1 PRHDT and CDR2 FYEKMQ (reference sequence). The chain's CDR3 is CASSSRDRGVDQPQHF. For the CDR3, the DNA is TGTGCCAGCAGCTCCCGGGACAGGGGCGTCGATCAGCCCCAGCATTTT. Supplemented by reference TRBV13 and TRBJ1-5, the full variable domain reads AAGVIQSPRHLIKEKRETATLKCYPIPRHDTVYWYQQGPGQDPQFLISFYEKMQSDKGSIPDRFSAQQFSDYHSELNMSSLELGDSALYFCASSSRDRGVDQPQHFGDGTRLSIL.

This clonotype was observed once. The chain couples TRBV30 to TRBJ2-1, with TRBD1 identical over 7 bases. Trimming removed 1 base from V and 7 bases from J; junction bases left unmatched: 7. From germline, CDR1 is GTSNPN and CDR2 SVGIG (reference sequence). This CDR3 has 14 residues. The CDR3 sequence is CAWSASGTANEQFF. The CDR3 nucleotides are TGTGCCTGGAGTGCGTCCGGGACAGCTAATGAGCAGTTCTTC.

V gene TRBV15 combines with J gene TRBJ2-7; D remains ambiguous. CDR3 size: 14 residues. V was cut by 3 bases and J by 0 bases, with 9 bases left in between. CDR1 is LNHNV, CDR2 YYDKDF, per germline (reference sequence). CDR3 protein: CATSRPGSSYEQYF. CDR3 nucleotide sequence: TGTGCCACCAGCAGGCCGGGTAGCTCCTACGAGCAGTACTTC.

V is TRBV9 and J is TRBJ2-1; D unclear. The CDR3 is 16 residues long. V lost 0 bases and J lost 7, with 17 bases in between. In germline, CDR1 is SGDLS, CDR2 YYNGEE. The CDR3 DNA is TGTGCCAGCAGCGTAGACGCGGCTTACACCATAAATGAGCAGTTCTTC. The encoded protein is CASSVDAAYTINEQFF.

The V gene is TRBV3-1, the J gene TRBJ2-1, with unresolved D. The length of the CDR3 is 14 residues. Trimming left V 4 bases short and J 0 bases short, with 7 bases between. Germline assignment: CDR1 LGHDT and CDR2 YNNKEL (reference sequence). CDR3 loop: CASSPAYSYNEQFF. CDR3 sequence (DNA): TGTGCCAGCAGCCCGGCCTACTCCTACAATGAGCAGTTCTTC.

V and J are TRBV5-1 and TRBJ2-7; 8 nucleotides line up with TRBD2. With V trimmed by 0 bases and J by 3 bases, 8 bases remained unmatched. Germline CDR1 reads SGHRS; CDR2 reads YFSETQ. This CDR3 region has 16 residues. The CDR3 loop is CASSLAGVTSGYEQYF. CDR3 DNA: TGCGCCAGCAGCTTGGCGGGAGTTACTAGCGGCTACGAGCAGTACTTC.

This clonotype has a handful of counts. The chain recombines TRBV9 with TRBJ2-5; D is unclear. Trimming stripped 4 bases from V and 0 bases from J, with 4 bases between. The CDR3 runs 12 residues. The germline CDR1 and CDR2 sequences are SGDLS and YYNGEE. The CDR3 is CASSPNQETQYF. The CDR3 coding sequence is TGTGCCAGCAGCCCCAACCAAGAGACCCAGTACTTC.

J is TRBJ1-2 and V is TRBV30; D is uncertain. The CDR3 length is 12 residues. The V end lost 1 base, the J end lost 7 bases, and 10 bases lay between the germline ends. Germline V gene lookup returns CDR1 GTSNPN and CDR2 SVGIG (reference sequence). This CDR3 is CAWSAYGSGYTF. CDR3 coding DNA: TGTGCCTGGAGTGCCTACGGCAGTGGCTACACCTTC.

The chain is built from TRBV12-3 or TRBV12-4 and TRBJ2-7; D is perhaps TRBD1 (5 bases). Trimming stripped 1 base from V and 4 bases from J, with 14 bases between. The CDR3 has 15 residues. CDR3 DNA: TGTGCCAGCAGTTTAGTTAACAGGCCGAAATACGAGCAGTACTTC. Protein sequence: CASSLVNRPKYEQYF.

This rearrangement joins TRBV30 to TRBJ2-3; TRBD2 matches 7 bases. After removal of 2 bases from V and 1 base from J, the junction contained 3 bases not matched to a gene. This CDR3 is built from 14 residues. In germline, CDR1 is GTSNPN, CDR2 SVGIG (reference sequence). The CDR3: CAWSLSGGTDTQYF. CDR3 nucleotide sequence: TGTGCCTGGAGTCTGAGCGGGGGCACAGATACGCAGTATTTT.

This rearrangement joins TRBV4-3 to TRBJ2-2; the D gene is possibly TRBD1 (5 bases). With 3 bases removed from V and 6 bases from J, the gap between germline ends came to 20 bases. In germline, CDR1 is LGHNA, CDR2 YSLEER. The CDR3 has 17 residues. CDR3 residues: CASSHRRVEQGPGELFF. The CDR3 DNA reads as TGCGCCAGCAGCCACCGTAGAGTTGAGCAGGGCCCCGGGGAGCTGTTTTTT.

This chain joins TRBV30 and TRBJ2-5; 8 nucleotides match TRBD1. J was trimmed by 4 bases and V by 2 bases; bases with no gene match: 12. The CDR3 is 16 residues long. Germline V CDR1 and CDR2: GTSNPN, SVGIG (reference sequence). The chain's CDR3 is CAWSPTLFGQGETQYF. CDR3 coding DNA: TGTGCCTGGAGTCCTACCCTCTTTGGACAGGGAGAGACCCAGTACTTC.

This clonotype showed up just once. This chain links TRBV30 with TRBJ1-1, with a tentative D call TRBD1 (5 bases). CDR3 size: 13 residues. V shed 3 bases and J shed 6 bases, with 14 bases lying between them. The germline V gene encodes CDR1 GTSNPN and CDR2 SVGIG (reference sequence). DNA of the CDR3: TGTGCCTGGAGGCCGGGGCAGGGACCTGAAGCTTTCTTT. This encodes CAWRPGQGPEAFF.